The source of this T cell receptor beta chain is a study of blood T cells in healthy people across ages. A second about 7 to 12 cycle PCR used barcoded and J-beta primers. TCRdb reprocessed the 5' RACE reads via MiXCR and lists one record per CDR3 protein. The sample contains almost 550,000 distinct CDR3 sequences, approximately 25% of which appear only once. CDR3 size: 19 residues. Germline CDR1 and CDR2: MNHEY and SMNVEV (reference sequence). The ends lost 1 base at V and 0 bases at J; junction bases unmatched: 8. This clonotype has at least ten counts. These same data were also listed under a study on T cells of mothers and their children.

This TCR was sampled from a boy between 10 and 17 years old in good health. The sequencing sample was made of blood. The chain links TRBV27 to TRBJ2-6; 8 nucleotides agree with TRBD1. The DNA for the CDR3 is TGTGCCAGCAGTTTATATCCGGGGACAGGCGGCTCTGGGGCCAACGTCCTGACTTTC. It translates to CASSLYPGTGGSGANVLTF.